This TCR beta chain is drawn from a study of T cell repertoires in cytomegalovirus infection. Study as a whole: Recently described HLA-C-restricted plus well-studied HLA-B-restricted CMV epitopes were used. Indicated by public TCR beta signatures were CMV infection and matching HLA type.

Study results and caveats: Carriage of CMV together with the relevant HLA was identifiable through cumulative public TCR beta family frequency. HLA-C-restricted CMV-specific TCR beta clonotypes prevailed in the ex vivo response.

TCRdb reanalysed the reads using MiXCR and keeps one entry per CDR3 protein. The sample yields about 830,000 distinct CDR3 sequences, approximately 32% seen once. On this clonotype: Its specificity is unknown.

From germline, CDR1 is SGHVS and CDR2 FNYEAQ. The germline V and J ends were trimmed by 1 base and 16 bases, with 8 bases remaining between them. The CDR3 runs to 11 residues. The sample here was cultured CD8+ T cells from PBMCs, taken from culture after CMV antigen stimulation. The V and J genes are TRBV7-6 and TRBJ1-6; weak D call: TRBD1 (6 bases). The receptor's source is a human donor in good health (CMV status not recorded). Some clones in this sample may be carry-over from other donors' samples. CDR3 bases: TGTGCCAGCAGCTTAGGGGGGACACTCCACTTT. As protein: CASSLGGTLHF.